This T cell receptor (beta chain) came from a study of cytomegalovirus exposure and HLA in healthy donors. Vbeta (60) and Jbeta (13) primers were used in the PCR. Assay used: immunoSEQ multiplex PCR; TCRdb lists only in-frame clones, some missing. Of under 200,000 clones in the sample, approximately 84% were seen once. The germline gives CDR1 SQVTM, CDR2 ANQGSEA. This CDR3 region has 13 residues. Deletions cut 5 bases from V and 5 bases from J, with 13 bases between. General study results and limits: The number of N-insertions in an Asian-associated ancestry cluster was reportedly below the approximately 700-donor mean in a later analysis. Apparent HLA restriction characterized most CMV-associated TCR beta chains in a later analysis.

This clone appeared a few times. Its matching antigen is unknown. The V gene is TRBV29-1, the J gene TRBJ2-1; possibly TRBD2 for D (6 bases). Sequencing was done on a sample of PBMCs. This receptor was obtained from a woman in her twenties or thirties in good health and CMV-seropositive. CDR3 sequence reads: CSVYTGSHNEQFF. CDR3 DNA sequence: TGCAGCGTTTATACCGGGAGCCACAATGAGCAGTTCTTC.